What follows are 9 T cell receptor beta chains derived from one specimen sequenced in a study of cytomegalovirus exposure and HLA in healthy donors. PCR amplification relied on 60 Vbeta primers (plus 13 Jbeta primers). Data came from immunoSEQ multiplex PCR; TCRdb stores just in-frame clones and leaves some out. The sample holds 150,000 to 200,000 clones, about 85% seen once. Sequences were obtained from PBMCs. Receptors originate from a woman between 45 and 60 years old in good health and CMV-seronegative.

The chain employs TRBV7-2 and TRBJ1-1; D is unresolved. Germline CDR1 SGHTA, CDR2 FQGNSA. The CDR3 has 12 residues. The V gene lost 3 bases and the J gene lost 6 bases, with 8 bases spanning the gap. The CDR3 region has the DNA TGTGCCAGCAGCTTCCCTCCGGCTGAAGCTTTCTTT. The encoded protein is CASSFPPAEAFF.

V usage is TRBV19 and J usage is TRBJ2-1, with TRBD2 matching over 10 bases. Germline V lookup: CDR1 LNHDA, CDR2 SQIVND (reference sequence). CDR3 length: 14 amino acids. The V gene end was trimmed by 4 bases and the J gene end by 10 bases; junction bases not matched to a gene: 7. CDR3 sequence: CASSKLAGWTEQFF. The CDR3 DNA reads as TGTGCCAGTAGTAAACTAGCGGGATGGACCGAGCAGTTCTTC.

This clone was observed a single time. The V call is TRBV28, the J call TRBJ1-1, with D tentatively TRBD1 (5 bases). The CDR3 has 14 amino acids. Trimming stripped 2 bases from V and 4 bases from J, with 11 bases between. Germline lookup yields CDR1 MDHEN and CDR2 SYDVKM. The CDR3, as DNA: TGTGCCAGCAGTTTAGGGGCCTGGAGCACTGAAGCTTTCTTT. Protein sequence: CASSLGAWSTEAFF.

This chain links TRBV6-6 with TRBJ1-2; D perhaps matches TRBD1 (5 bases). The CDR3 consists of 13 residues. Germline V gene data show CDR1 as MNHNY and CDR2 as SVGAGI (reference sequence). Trimming took off 0 bases at V and 4 bases at J, with 6 bases between the two ends. The CDR3 spells CASSYSGAYGYTF. Written as DNA, the CDR3 is TGTGCCAGCAGTTACTCAGGGGCCTATGGCTACACCTTC.

This clone was counted a few times. V and J are TRBV9 and TRBJ2-2; D unclear. The V end lost 3 bases, the J end lost 7 bases, and 13 bases lay between the germline ends. This CDR3 region has 14 residues. CDR1 is SGDLS, CDR2 YYNGEE, per germline. CDR3 region: CASSGPAGIGELFF. The CDR3 region has the DNA TGTGCCAGCAGCGGACCGGCAGGCATCGGGGAGCTGTTTTTT.

This clone turned up a few times. The chain joins TRBV5-1 to TRBJ2-1, with D possibly matching TRBD1 (6 bases). CDR3 length: 12 amino acids. V was shortened by 7 bases and J by 6 bases, with 11 bases between the two germline ends. CDR1 is SGHRS and CDR2 is YFSETQ in the germline V gene. The CDR3 coding sequence is TGCGCCAGCTACGGACAGACCAATGAGCAGTTCTTC. As protein: CASYGQTNEQFF.

The chain employs TRBV6-5 and TRBJ1-6, with D perhaps TRBD1 (6 bases). The CDR3 is 14 amino acids. V shed 2 bases and J shed 11 bases, with 13 bases lying between them. CDR1 is MNHEY and CDR2 is SVGAGI in the germline V gene. Here the CDR3 DNA reads TGTGCCAGCAGTTACGGGCAGGGGTACACACCCCTCCACTTT. Translating gives CASSYGQGYTPLHF.

The rearrangement uses TRBV5-1 and TRBJ2-7, with 7 nucleotides matching TRBD2. Germline V gene lookup returns CDR1 SGHRS and CDR2 YFSETQ. This CDR3 is built from 15 residues. The trim removed 4 bases at V and 2 bases at J, leaving 9 bases unmatched. In nucleotides, the CDR3 is TGCGCCAGCAGCCCATACCGGGAGGATACCTACGAGCAGTACTTC. This gives the protein CASSPYREDTYEQYF.

CDR3 sequence: CASSVLSVSGNNEQFF. For the CDR3, the DNA is TGCGCCAGCAGCGTACTGAGTGTTAGCGGAAACAATGAGCAGTTCTTC. V gene TRBV5-1 combines with J gene TRBJ2-1; maybe TRBD2 (6 bases). V was shortened by 4 bases and J by 5 bases, with 19 bases between the two germline ends. CDR3 size: 16 residues. Germline lookup yields CDR1 SGHRS and CDR2 YFSETQ. Complete variable domain (other parts from reference TRBV5-1 and TRBJ2-1): KAGVTQTPRYLIKTRGQQVTLSCSPISGHRSVSWYQQTPGQGLQFLFEYFSETQRNKGNFPGRFSGRQFSNSRSEMNVSTLELGDSALYLCASSVLSVSGNNEQFFGPGTRLTVL.